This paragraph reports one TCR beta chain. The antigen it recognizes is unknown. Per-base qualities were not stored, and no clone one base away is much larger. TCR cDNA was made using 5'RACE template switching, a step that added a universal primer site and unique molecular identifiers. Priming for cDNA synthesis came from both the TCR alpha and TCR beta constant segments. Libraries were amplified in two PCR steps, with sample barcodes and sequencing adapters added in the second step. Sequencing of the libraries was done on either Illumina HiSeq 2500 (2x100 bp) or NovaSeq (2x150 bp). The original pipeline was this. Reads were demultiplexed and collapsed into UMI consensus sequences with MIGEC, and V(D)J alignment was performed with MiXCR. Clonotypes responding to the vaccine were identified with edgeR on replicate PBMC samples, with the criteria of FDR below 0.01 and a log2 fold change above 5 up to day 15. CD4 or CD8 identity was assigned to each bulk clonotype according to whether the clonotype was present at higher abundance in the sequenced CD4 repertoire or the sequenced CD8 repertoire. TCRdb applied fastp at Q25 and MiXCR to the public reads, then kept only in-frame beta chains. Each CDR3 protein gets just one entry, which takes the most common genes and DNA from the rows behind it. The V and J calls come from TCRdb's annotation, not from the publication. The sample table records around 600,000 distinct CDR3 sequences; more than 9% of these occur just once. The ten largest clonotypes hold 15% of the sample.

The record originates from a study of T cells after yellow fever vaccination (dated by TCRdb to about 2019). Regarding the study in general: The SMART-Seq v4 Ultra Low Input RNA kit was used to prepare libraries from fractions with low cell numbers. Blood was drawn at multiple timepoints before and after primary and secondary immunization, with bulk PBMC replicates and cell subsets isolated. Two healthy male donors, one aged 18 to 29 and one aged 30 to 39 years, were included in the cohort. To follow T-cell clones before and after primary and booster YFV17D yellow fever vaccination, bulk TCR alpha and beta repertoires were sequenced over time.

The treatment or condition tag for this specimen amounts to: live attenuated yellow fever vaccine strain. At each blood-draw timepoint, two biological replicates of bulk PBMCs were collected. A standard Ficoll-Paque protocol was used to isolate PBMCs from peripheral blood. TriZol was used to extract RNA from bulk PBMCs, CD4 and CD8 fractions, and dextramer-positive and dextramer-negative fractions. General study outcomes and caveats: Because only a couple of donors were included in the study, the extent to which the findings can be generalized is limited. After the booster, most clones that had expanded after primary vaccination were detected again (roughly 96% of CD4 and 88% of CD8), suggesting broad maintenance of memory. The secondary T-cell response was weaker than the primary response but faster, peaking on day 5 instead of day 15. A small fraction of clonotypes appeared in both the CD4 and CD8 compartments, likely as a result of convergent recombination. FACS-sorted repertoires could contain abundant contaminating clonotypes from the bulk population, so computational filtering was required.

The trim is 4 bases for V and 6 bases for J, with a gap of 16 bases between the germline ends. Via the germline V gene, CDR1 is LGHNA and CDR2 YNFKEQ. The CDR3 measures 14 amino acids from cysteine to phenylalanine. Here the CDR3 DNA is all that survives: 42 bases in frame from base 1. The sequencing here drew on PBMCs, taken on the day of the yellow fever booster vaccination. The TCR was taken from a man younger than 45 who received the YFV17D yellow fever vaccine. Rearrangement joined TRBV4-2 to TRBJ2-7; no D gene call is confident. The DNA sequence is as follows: TGTGCCAGCAGCCCGCTCGAACTTGAAGGCGAGCAGTACTTC. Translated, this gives CASSPLELEGEQYF.